This record concerns one TCR beta chain sequence. V was shortened by 1 base and J by 7 bases, with 11 bases between the two germline ends. Germline loops: CDR1 SGHRS, CDR2 YFSETQ. The CDR3 length is 13 residues. This record belongs to a study of T cells in Graves' hyperthyroidism and ophthalmopathy. Using RNA transcripts as the source, TCR beta CDR3 regions were amplified. The TCR CDR3 was amplified in a first-round RT-PCR using the HTBI primer set. TCRdb reprocessed the multiplex PCR reads with MiXCR, giving one entry per CDR3 protein. The table includes about half a million distinct CDR3 sequences, around 21% detected once.

This sequence joins TRBV5-1 and TRBJ1-2; D is perhaps TRBD1 (5 bases). This TCR was recovered from a man between 18 and 29 years old with Graves' hyperthyroidism. Sequencing used blood. CDR3 amino acids: CASSLWQGLGYTF. The CDR3 DNA follows: TGCGCCAGCAGCTTGTGGCAGGGCCTTGGCTACACCTTC.